The T cell receptor (beta chain) under discussion was sequenced for a study of control samples from healthy donors and cancer patients. The assay was immunoSEQ multiplex PCR, and TCRdb's table has in-frame clones only and misses some. The table shows approximately 160,000 clones, with 80% to 95% occurring only once. The germline V gene has CDR1 SGHVS and CDR2 FQNEAQ. The CDR3 totals 16 residues. V lost 4 bases and J lost 6; bases outside the gene matches: 10. Sequences were obtained from blood. The TCR comes from a woman aged 40 to 50 in good health. The chain combines TRBV7-8 with TRBJ2-1; 9 nucleotides line up with TRBD2. In DNA form, the CDR3 reads TGTGCCAGCAGCTCGTATAGCGGGGGATCCCGCAATGAGCAGTTCTTC. Translation gives CASSSYSGGSRNEQFF. Filled out from reference TRBV7-8 and TRBJ2-1, the complete variable domain reads GAGVSQSPRYKVAKRGQDVALRCDPISGHVSLFWYQQALGQGPEFLTYFQNEAQLDKSGLPSDRFFAERPEGSVSTLKIQRTQQEDSAVYLCASSSYSGGSRNEQFFGPGTRLTVL.